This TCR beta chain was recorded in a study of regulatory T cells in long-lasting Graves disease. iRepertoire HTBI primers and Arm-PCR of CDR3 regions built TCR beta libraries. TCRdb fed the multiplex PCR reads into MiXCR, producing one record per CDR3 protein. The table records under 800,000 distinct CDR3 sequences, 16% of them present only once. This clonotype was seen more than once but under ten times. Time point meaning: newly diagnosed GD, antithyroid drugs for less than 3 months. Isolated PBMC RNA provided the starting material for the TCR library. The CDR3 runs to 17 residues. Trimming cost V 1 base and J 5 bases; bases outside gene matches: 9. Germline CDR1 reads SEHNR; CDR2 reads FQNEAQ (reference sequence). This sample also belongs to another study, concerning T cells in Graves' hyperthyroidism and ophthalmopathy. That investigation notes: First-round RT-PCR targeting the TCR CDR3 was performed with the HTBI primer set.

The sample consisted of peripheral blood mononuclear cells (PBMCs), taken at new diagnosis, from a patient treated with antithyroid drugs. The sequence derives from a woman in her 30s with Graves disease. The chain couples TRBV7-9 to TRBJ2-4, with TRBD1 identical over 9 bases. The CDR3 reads CASSLVRGTGLENIQYF. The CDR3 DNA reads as TGTGCCAGCAGCTTAGTACGCGGGACAGGGTTAGAAAACATTCAGTACTTC.